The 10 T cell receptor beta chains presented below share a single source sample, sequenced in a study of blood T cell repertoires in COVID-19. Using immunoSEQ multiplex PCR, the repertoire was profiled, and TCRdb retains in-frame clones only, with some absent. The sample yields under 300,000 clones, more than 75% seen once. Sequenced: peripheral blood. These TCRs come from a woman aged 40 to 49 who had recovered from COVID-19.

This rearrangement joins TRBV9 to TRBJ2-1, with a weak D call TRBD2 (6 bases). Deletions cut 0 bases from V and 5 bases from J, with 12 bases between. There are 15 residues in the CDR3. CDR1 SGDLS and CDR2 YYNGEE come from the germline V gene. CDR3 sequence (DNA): TGTGCCAGCAGCGTAGCGGCGGGGCCCCACAATGAGCAGTTCTTC. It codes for CASSVAAGPHNEQFF.

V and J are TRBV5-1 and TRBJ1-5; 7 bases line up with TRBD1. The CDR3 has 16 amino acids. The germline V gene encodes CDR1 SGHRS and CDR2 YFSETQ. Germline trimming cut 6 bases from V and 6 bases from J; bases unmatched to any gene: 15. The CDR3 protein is CASKPLPGTEGQPQHF. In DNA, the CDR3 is TGCGCCAGCAAACCCCTCCCCGGGACAGAGGGTCAGCCCCAGCATTTT.

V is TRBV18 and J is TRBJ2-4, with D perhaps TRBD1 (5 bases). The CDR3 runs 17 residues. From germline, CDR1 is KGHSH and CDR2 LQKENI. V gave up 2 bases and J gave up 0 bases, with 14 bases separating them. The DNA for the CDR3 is TGTGCCAGCTCACCAAGGGTACAGGTTATAGCCAAAAACATTCAGTACTTC. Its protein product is CASSPRVQVIAKNIQYF.

CDR3 protein: CASSSPGTGAYGYTF. In DNA form, the CDR3 reads TGTGCCAGCAGTTCCCCGGGGACAGGGGCCTATGGCTACACCTTC. The chain combines TRBV27 with TRBJ1-2, with 10 bases identical to TRBD1. V gave up 4 bases and J gave up 4 bases; unmatched junction bases: 6. The CDR3 contains 15 residues. Germline-derived CDR1 and CDR2 are MNHEY and SMNVEV (reference sequence).

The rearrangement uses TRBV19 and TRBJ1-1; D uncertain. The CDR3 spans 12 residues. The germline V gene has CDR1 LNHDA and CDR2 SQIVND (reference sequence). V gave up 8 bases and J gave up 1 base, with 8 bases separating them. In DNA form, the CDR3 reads TGTGCCAGTGCCCCAGAGAACACTGAAGCTTTCTTT. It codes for CASAPENTEAFF.

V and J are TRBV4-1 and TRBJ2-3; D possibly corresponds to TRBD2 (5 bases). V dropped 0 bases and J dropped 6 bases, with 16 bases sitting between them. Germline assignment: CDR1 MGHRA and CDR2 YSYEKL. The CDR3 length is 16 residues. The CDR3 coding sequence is TGCGCCAGCAGCCAAGATCCAGCGGCCACGTGGGATACGCAGTATTTT. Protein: CASSQDPAATWDTQYF.

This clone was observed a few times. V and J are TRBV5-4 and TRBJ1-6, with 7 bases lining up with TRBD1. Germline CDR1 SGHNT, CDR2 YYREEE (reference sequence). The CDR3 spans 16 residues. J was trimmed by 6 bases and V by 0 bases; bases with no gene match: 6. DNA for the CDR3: TGTGCCAGCAGCTTGGTTGCAGGGGGACGTAATTCACCCCTCCACTTT. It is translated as CASSLVAGGRNSPLHF.

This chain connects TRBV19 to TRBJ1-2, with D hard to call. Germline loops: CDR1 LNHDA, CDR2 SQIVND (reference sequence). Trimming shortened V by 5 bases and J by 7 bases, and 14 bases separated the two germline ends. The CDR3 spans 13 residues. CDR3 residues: CASSSRSGSGYTF. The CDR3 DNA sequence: TGTGCCAGTAGTTCTAGGAGTGGCTCTGGCTACACCTTC.

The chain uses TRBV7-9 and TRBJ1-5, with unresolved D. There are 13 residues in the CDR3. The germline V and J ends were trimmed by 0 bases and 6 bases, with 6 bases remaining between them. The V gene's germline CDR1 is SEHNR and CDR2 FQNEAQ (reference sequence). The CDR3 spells CASSLAGAQPQHF. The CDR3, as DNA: TGTGCCAGCAGCTTAGCGGGAGCTCAGCCCCAGCATTTT.

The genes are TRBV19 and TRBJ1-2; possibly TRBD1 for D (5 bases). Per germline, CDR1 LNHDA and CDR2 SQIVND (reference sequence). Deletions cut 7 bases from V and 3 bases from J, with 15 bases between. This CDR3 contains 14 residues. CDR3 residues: CASTNRAGDYGYTF. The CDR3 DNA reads TGTGCCAGTACCAACCGGGCGGGGGACTATGGCTACACCTTC. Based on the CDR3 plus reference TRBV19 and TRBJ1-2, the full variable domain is DGGITQSPKYLFRKEGQNVTLSCEQNLNHDAMYWYRQDPGQGLRLIYYSQIVNDFQKGDIAEGYSVSREKKESFPLTVTSAQKNPTAFYLCASTNRAGDYGYTFGSGTRLTVV.